This TCR beta chain originates from a study of shared clonotypes between healthy human individuals. Trimming took 0 bases from V and 1 from J, leaving 16 bases between them. The CDR3 spans 17 residues. Germline values: CDR1 SGHDT, CDR2 YYEEEE. Naive CD8 cells were CD45RO-negative, positively selected for CCR7, excluding terminally differentiated effector memory CD45RA+ cells. The method was immunoSEQ multiplex PCR; TCRdb's version includes in-frame clones alone and lacks a portion of them. The data contain hundreds of thousands of clones, roughly 95% of them singletons. This TCR derives from a woman aged 30 to 39 in good health. The sequencing sample was made of naive CD8+ T cells sorted from blood. The rearrangement uses TRBV5-6 and TRBJ1-2; D gene uncertain. The CDR3 protein is CASSLDRLPEDNYGYTF. The CDR3 nucleotides read TGTGCCAGCAGCTTGGATAGGCTCCCAGAAGATAACTATGGCTACACCTTC.